The 27 T cell receptor beta chains reported below all come from one sample, sequenced in a study of CXCR3-negative and CXCR3-positive naive CD8 T cells. Broader study findings: Naive cells that were CXCR3-positive had more hydrophobic TRB CDR3s (compared with CXCR3-negative naive cells).

The TRB cDNA libraries were prepared by 5' RACE with UMI labels. TCRdb reprocessed the 5' RACE reads and keeps a single row for each CDR3 protein, giving no DNA. The sample table sets out about 150,000 distinct CDR3 sequences. The antigens for these receptors are not known. Material: naive CXCR3+ CD8+ T cells from blood. This sample's subset: CD45RO-CCR7+CD27+CD95- naive CD8+ T cells expressing CXCR3 (TNR3+). The receptors were gathered from a human donor in good health. Some clones in this sample may be carry-over from other donors' samples.

The chain employs TRBV25-1 and TRBJ2-3; TCRdb picks TRBD1, but there is no DNA to check that call. Germline V gene sequence: CDR1 MGHDK, CDR2 SYGVNS. This CDR3 is 16 amino acids long. The CDR3 region is CASSDPFMGGTDTQYF.

The chain carries TRBV30 and TRBJ1-5; the TCRdb call, TRBD1, lacks DNA for checking. Germline assignment: CDR1 GTSNPN and CDR2 SVGIG (reference sequence). The CDR3 runs 14 residues. The CDR3 loop is CAWSLVGDGQPQHF.

The rearrangement joins TRBV4-2 to TRBJ2-1; the TCRdb call, TRBD2, lacks DNA for checking. This CDR3 has 20 amino acids. Germline lookup yields CDR1 LGHNA and CDR2 YNFKEQ. CDR3 protein: CASSQGYGLAGGPEYNEQFF.

V and J are TRBV7-2 and TRBJ2-1. Germline CDR1 SGHTA, CDR2 FQGNSA. The CDR3 sequence is 16 residues long. CDR3 in amino acids: CASRNSVGYYDNEQFF. Based on the CDR3 plus reference TRBV7-2 and TRBJ2-1, the full variable domain is GAGVSQSPSNKVTEKGKDVELRCDPISGHTALYWYRQSLGQGLEFLIYFQGNSAPDKSGLPSDRFSAERTGGSVSTLTIQRTQQEDSAVYLCASRNSVGYYDNEQFFGPGTRLTVL.

The rearrangement uses TRBV20-1 and TRBJ2-3; checking the TCRdb D call of TRBD2 is not possible without DNA. CDR3 length equals 15 residues. Germline CDR1 reads DFQATT; CDR2 reads SNEGSKA (reference sequence). This CDR3 reads CSAFTLAEYTDTQYF.

The V gene is TRBV15, the J gene TRBJ1-6. CDR1 and CDR2 (germline): LNHNV, YYDKDF (reference sequence). The CDR3 totals 16 residues. CDR3 protein: CATSRDEATANSPLHF.

This chain connects TRBV20-1 to TRBJ2-7; TCRdb's D gene call, TRBD2, goes unchecked for lack of DNA. Germline V gene data show CDR1 as DFQATT and CDR2 as SNEGSKA (reference sequence). The CDR3 is 13 residues long. The CDR3 loop reads CSATRRETNEQYF.

V and J are TRBV27 and TRBJ1-1; with no DNA, the TCRdb D assignment of TRBD1 cannot be verified. The CDR3 spans 13 residues. Germline assignment: CDR1 MNHEY and CDR2 SMNVEV (reference sequence). CDR3 amino acids: CASRSRGYTEAFF.

The chain recombines TRBV4-3 with TRBJ1-4. The CDR3 is made up of 15 amino acids. Germline CDR1 and CDR2: LGHNA and YSLEER. This CDR3 is CASSRYEIGNEKLFF.

The chain is built from TRBV28 and TRBJ2-1; TCRdb's D call, TRBD2, is unchecked because there is no DNA. Germline V lookup: CDR1 MDHEN, CDR2 SYDVKM. This CDR3 region has 16 residues. The CDR3 loop reads CASSPGRGLAGREQFF.

This rearrangement joins TRBV5-1 to TRBJ1-1. CDR1 SGHRS and CDR2 YFSETQ come from the germline V gene. This CDR3 is built from 15 residues. Here the CDR3 reads CASSLEEFMNTEAFF.

The CDR3 loop is CSARAKPQFGRFADTQYF. The chain has TRBV20-1 and TRBJ2-3; the D gene TCRdb calls, TRBD2, cannot be checked with no DNA. CDR3 length equals 18 residues. Germline CDR1 DFQATT, CDR2 SNEGSKA (reference sequence).

This chain connects TRBV11-3 to TRBJ2-5; absent DNA, TCRdb's TRBD2 call cannot be checked. Germline CDR1 SGHNT, CDR2 YENEEA. The CDR3 consists of 13 residues. This CDR3 is CASSDGSQETQYF.

The chain employs TRBV10-3 and TRBJ1-5; as DNA is missing, the TRBD1 call by TCRdb cannot be tested. Per germline, CDR1 ENHRY and CDR2 SYGVKD. This CDR3 region has 14 residues. This CDR3 is CAISEGGPNQPQHF.

This chain uses TRBV5-6 with TRBJ2-2. The germline gives CDR1 SGHDT, CDR2 YYEEEE. This CDR3 has 12 amino acids. CDR3 residues: CASSLAWRELFF.

The CDR3 here is CASSPSGFESNSPLHF. V usage is TRBV4-1 and J usage is TRBJ1-6. The CDR3 consists of 16 residues. The germline gives CDR1 MGHRA, CDR2 YSYEKL.

The chain couples TRBV29-1 to TRBJ2-5. The CDR3 consists of 14 residues. The germline V gene encodes CDR1 SQVTM and CDR2 ANQGSEA. CDR3 region: CSVDGWSPQETQYF.

V gene TRBV19 combines with J gene TRBJ2-7; TCRdb's D gene call, TRBD2, goes unchecked for lack of DNA. CDR3 length: 13 residues. The V gene's germline CDR1 is LNHDA and CDR2 SQIVND (reference sequence). The CDR3 here is CASSISAGYEQYF.

The V gene is TRBV4-1, the J gene TRBJ2-7; TCRdb returns TRBD1, unconfirmable since there is no DNA. CDR3 length: 15 amino acids. The germline CDR1 and CDR2 sequences are MGHRA and YSYEKL. The CDR3 loop reads CASSPGGTGIYEQYF.

The chain combines TRBV15 with TRBJ2-7; TCRdb returns TRBD2, unconfirmable since there is no DNA. The germline V gene encodes CDR1 LNHNV and CDR2 YYDKDF (reference sequence). CDR3 length equals 15 residues. This CDR3 is CATSREAGPTYEQYF.

The chain carries TRBV5-1 and TRBJ2-7; without DNA, the TCRdb call of TRBD1 cannot be checked. Per the germline V gene, CDR1 is SGHRS and CDR2 is YFSETQ. The CDR3 is 19 amino acids. This chain's CDR3 is CASSSSQGPLTETTYEQYF.

The rearrangement links TRBV5-1 to TRBJ2-7; TCRdb returns TRBD1, unconfirmable since there is no DNA. This CDR3 has 15 residues. The germline V gene has CDR1 SGHRS and CDR2 YFSETQ. The CDR3 loop is CASASWTGGVYEQYF.

The CDR3 here is CASSYLGENGYTF. The chain is built from TRBV6-2 or TRBV6-3 and TRBJ1-2; the TCRdb D gene call, TRBD1, has no DNA to confirm it. This CDR3 has 13 amino acids. Looked up from germline, CDR1 is MNHEY and CDR2 is SVGEGT.

The V gene is TRBV6-1, the J gene TRBJ2-7; TCRdb names TRBD1, which stays unverified in the absence of DNA. Germline-derived CDR1 and CDR2 are MNHNS and SASEGT. CDR3 size: 14 residues. The CDR3: CASSETGAGYEQYF.

This chain uses TRBV2 with TRBJ2-7; TCRdb calls TRBD1, which cannot be checked without DNA. CDR3 length: 14 amino acids. Germline CDR1 reads SNHLY; CDR2 reads FYNNEI. Here the CDR3 reads CASSESGGGSEQYF.

The V and J genes are TRBV7-9 and TRBJ2-7; TCRdb names TRBD1, which stays unverified in the absence of DNA. Germline CDR1 and CDR2: SEHNR and FQNEAQ (reference sequence). This CDR3 spans 14 amino acids. This chain's CDR3 is CASSARDRLREQYF.

The rearrangement joins TRBV7-9 to TRBJ1-1. This CDR3 has 15 amino acids. Germline V gene lookup returns CDR1 SEHNR and CDR2 FQNEAQ (reference sequence). The CDR3: CASSLVAALDTEAFF.